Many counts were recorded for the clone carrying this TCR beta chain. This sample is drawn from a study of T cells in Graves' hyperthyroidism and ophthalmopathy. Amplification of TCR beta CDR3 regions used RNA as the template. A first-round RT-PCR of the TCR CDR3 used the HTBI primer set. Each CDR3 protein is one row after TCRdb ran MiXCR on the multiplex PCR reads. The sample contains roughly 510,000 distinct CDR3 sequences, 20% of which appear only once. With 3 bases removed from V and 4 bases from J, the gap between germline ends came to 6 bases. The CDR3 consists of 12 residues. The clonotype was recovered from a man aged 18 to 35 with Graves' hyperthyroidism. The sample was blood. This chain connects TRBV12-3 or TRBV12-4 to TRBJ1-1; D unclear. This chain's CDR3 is CASSFRPTEAFF. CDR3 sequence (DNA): TGTGCCAGCAGTTTCCGGCCCACTGAAGCTTTCTTT.